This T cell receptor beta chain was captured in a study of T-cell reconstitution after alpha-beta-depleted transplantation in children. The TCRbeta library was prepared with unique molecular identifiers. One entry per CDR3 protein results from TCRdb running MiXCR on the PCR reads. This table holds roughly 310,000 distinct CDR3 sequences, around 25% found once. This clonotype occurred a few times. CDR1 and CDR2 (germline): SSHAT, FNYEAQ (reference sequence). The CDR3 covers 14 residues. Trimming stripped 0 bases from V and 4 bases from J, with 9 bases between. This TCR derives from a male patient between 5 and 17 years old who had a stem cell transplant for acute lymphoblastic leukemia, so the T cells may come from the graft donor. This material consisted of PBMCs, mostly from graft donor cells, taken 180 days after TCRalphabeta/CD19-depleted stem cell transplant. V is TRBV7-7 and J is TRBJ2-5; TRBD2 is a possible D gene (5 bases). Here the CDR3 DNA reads TGTGCCAGCAGCTTAGCGGAGGTCACAGAGACCCAGTACTTC. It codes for CASSLAEVTETQYF.